What follows are 18 T cell receptor beta chains derived from one specimen sequenced in a study of blood T cell repertoires in COVID-19. Measured with immunoSEQ multiplex PCR; TCRdb has only the in-frame clones, and not every one. The data contain about 40,000 clones, about 86% of them singletons. Sequencing input: peripheral blood. These receptors originate from a woman between 55 and 75 years old with acute or convalescent COVID-19.

The CDR3 is CATSSFVKGLADRTNTGELFF. The CDR3 coding sequence is TGTGCCACCAGCAGTTTTGTCAAGGGACTAGCGGATAGAACGAACACCGGGGAGCTGTTTTTT. The genes are TRBV15 and TRBJ2-2, with 11 bases identical to TRBD2. This CDR3 is built from 21 residues. Germline V gene sequence: CDR1 LNHNV, CDR2 YYDKDF (reference sequence). After removal of 3 bases from V and 0 bases from J, the junction contained 15 bases not matched to a gene.

This clone has only a few counts. This chain uses TRBV5-6 with TRBJ2-7; TRBD2 agrees at 10 bases. Germline V gene lookup returns CDR1 SGHDT and CDR2 YYEEEE. The CDR3 length is 16 residues. With 1 base clipped from V and 7 bases from J, the junction kept 11 bases outside the gene matches. This chain's CDR3 is CASSLRSSGRLEEQYF. CDR3 DNA sequence: TGTGCCAGCAGCTTGAGGAGTAGCGGGAGGTTGGAGGAGCAGTACTTC. The variable domain in full, with the rest retrieved from reference TRBV5-6 and TRBJ2-7, is DAGVTQSPTHLIKTRGQQVTLRCSPKSGHDTVSWYQQALGQGPQFIFQYYEEEERQRGNFPDRFSGHQFPNYSSELNVNALLLGDSALYLCASSLRSSGRLEEQYFGPGTRLTVT.

This chain links TRBV27 with TRBJ2-1; 8 positions match TRBD2. The V gene end was trimmed by 5 bases and the J gene end by 6 bases; junction bases not matched to a gene: 9. The CDR3 loop spans 15 amino acids. CDR1 is MNHEY, CDR2 SMNVEV, per germline (reference sequence). The CDR3 DNA reads TGTGCCAGCAGTCTTGGGAGCGGGGGTGTCAATGAGCAGTTCTTC. Protein sequence: CASSLGSGGVNEQFF.

The chain couples TRBV19 to TRBJ2-1; 10 bases align to TRBD2. The germline V gene encodes CDR1 LNHDA and CDR2 SQIVND (reference sequence). Trimming cost V 5 bases and J 9 bases; bases outside gene matches: 10. The CDR3 totals 15 residues. Written as DNA, the CDR3 is TGTGCCAGTAGTCCGAGCGGGAGGGGATTATTTGAGCAGTTCTTC. It codes for CASSPSGRGLFEQFF.

The chain employs TRBV27 and TRBJ1-5; D gene ambiguous. The germline CDR1 and CDR2 sequences are MNHEY and SMNVEV (reference sequence). The V end lost 6 bases, the J end lost 4 bases, and 7 bases lay between the germline ends. The length of the CDR3 is 12 residues. The CDR3 nucleotides are TGTGCCAGCAGCGGAGGTAATCAGCCCCAGCATTTT. It translates to CASSGGNQPQHF.

The rearrangement links TRBV4-1 to TRBJ1-2, with 8 bases identical to TRBD1. Germline CDR1 reads MGHRA; CDR2 reads YSYEKL. CDR3 length: 15 residues. After removal of 1 base from V and 2 bases from J, the junction contained 3 bases not matched to a gene. The CDR3 loop reads CASSQARDRNYGYTF. The CDR3 DNA reads as TGCGCCAGCAGCCAAGCAAGGGACAGGAACTATGGCTACACCTTC.

V gene TRBV7-3 combines with J gene TRBJ2-1; TRBD2 matches at 7 bases. In germline, CDR1 is SGHTA, CDR2 FQGTGA. J gave up 2 bases and V 2 bases, and 3 bases lay outside the gene matches. This CDR3 is 15 amino acids long. DNA of the CDR3: TGTGCCAGCAGCTTACTAGCGGCCCCCTACAATGAGCAGTTCTTC. This gives the protein CASSLLAAPYNEQFF.

The chain joins TRBV6-5 to TRBJ2-7; 7 bases are a match to TRBD1. Trimming took 0 bases from V and 6 from J; bases not matched to a gene: 8. The CDR3 spans 15 residues. Germline CDR1 reads MNHEY; CDR2 reads SVGAGI. DNA of the CDR3: TGTGCCAGCAGTTACTCAGCAGGGGGACCAGGCGAGCAGTACTTC. Residues: CASSYSAGGPGEQYF.

The chain is built from TRBV4-1 and TRBJ2-1, with D possibly matching TRBD1 (5 bases). The CDR3 is made up of 16 amino acids. The V end lost 0 bases, the J end lost 2 bases, and 11 bases lay between the germline ends. CDR1 is MGHRA, CDR2 YSYEKL, per germline. This CDR3 is CASSQDRGRAYNEQFF. The CDR3, as DNA: TGCGCCAGCAGCCAAGATCGAGGCAGGGCCTACAATGAGCAGTTCTTC.

The chain employs TRBV6-1 and TRBJ2-5, with TRBD1 as a possible D gene (5 bases). The CDR3 contains 13 residues. V lost 3 bases, J lost 7 bases, and 12 bases lay in between. Germline-derived CDR1 and CDR2 are MNHNS and SASEGT. The CDR3 DNA reads TGTGCCAGCAGTGATTCCCCTAGGGGGACCCAGTACTTC. This gives the protein CASSDSPRGTQYF.

The rearrangement links TRBV7-8 to TRBJ1-3; 8 bases map to TRBD1. CDR3 length: 17 residues. V dropped 1 base and J dropped 5; count of bases not matched to a gene: 10. Germline CDR1 is SGHVS and CDR2 is FQNEAQ. The CDR3 is CASSLGIWQGARNTIYF. In DNA form, the CDR3 reads TGTGCCAGCAGCTTAGGCATCTGGCAGGGGGCAAGAAACACCATATATTTT.

The chain uses TRBV6-6 and TRBJ1-2; D is undetermined. Trimming removed 0 bases at V and 6 bases at J, with 8 bases between. Germline V gene lookup returns CDR1 MNHNY and CDR2 SVGAGI (reference sequence). CDR3 length: 13 amino acids. The CDR3 DNA follows: TGTGCCAGCAGTTACTCGGGGAGGAATGGCTACACCTTC. This sequence encodes CASSYSGRNGYTF.

This rearrangement joins TRBV2 to TRBJ2-1; 8 nucleotides agree with TRBD2. The CDR3 is made up of 18 amino acids. CDR1 and CDR2 (germline): SNHLY, FYNNEI. V lost 8 bases, J lost 8 bases, and 23 bases stayed unmatched. In DNA form, the CDR3 reads TGTGCCAGCCCCCTCGCCTTGACTAGCGATGTTACTCTGGATGAGCAGTTCTTC. Encoded protein: CASPLALTSDVTLDEQFF.

In its sample, this clone was seen a few times. The chain uses TRBV11-2 and TRBJ1-2; TRBD1 might be the D (5 bases). The germline V gene has CDR1 SGHAT and CDR2 FQNNGV. This CDR3 is built from 13 residues. Trimming removed 3 bases from V and 4 bases from J, with 9 bases in between. CDR3 loop: CASSFAGGYGYTF. In nucleotides, the CDR3 is TGTGCCAGCAGCTTCGCCGGGGGCTATGGCTACACCTTC.

CDR3 sequence reads: CASSPRLAYQETQYF. The DNA for the CDR3 is TGCGCCAGCAGCCCTCGACTAGCTTACCAAGAGACCCAGTACTTC. The chain links TRBV4-1 to TRBJ2-5; 7 bases align to TRBD2. Germline V CDR1 and CDR2: MGHRA, YSYEKL. CDR3 size: 15 residues. With 4 bases clipped from V and 0 bases from J, the junction kept 5 bases outside the gene matches.

V and J are TRBV23-1 and TRBJ1-6; D unresolved. TRBV23-1 is identified as an open reading frame with a role that is uncertain. This CDR3 spans 12 amino acids. V was shortened by 8 bases and J by 7 bases, with 9 bases between the two germline ends. CDR3 sequence (DNA): TGCGCCAGCTTTTGGCCGAATTCACCCCTCCACTTT. It encodes CASFWPNSPLHF.

V is TRBV7-9 and J is TRBJ1-2, with D possibly being TRBD1 (6 bases). V was cut by 2 bases and J by 3 bases, with 7 bases left in between. Germline lookup yields CDR1 SEHNR and CDR2 FQNEAQ (reference sequence). CDR3 length equals 13 residues. In DNA, the CDR3 is TGTGCCAGCAGCTTAAACAGGGACTATGGCTACACCTTC. Protein product: CASSLNRDYGYTF.

On this clone itself: A read error may account for a junction end that differs from germline. The chain joins TRBV12-5 to TRBJ1-5; 12 positions match TRBD1. The CDR3 loop spans 19 amino acids. The V gene's germline CDR1 is LGHNT and CDR2 FRNRAP. CDR3 residues: CASGLWGTGGFNSNQPQHF. CDR3 sequence (DNA): TGCGCTAGTGGTTTGTGGGGGACAGGGGGCTTCAATAGCAATCAGCCCCAGCATTTT.